This T cell receptor (beta chain) was identified in a study of response to subunit inactivated influenza vaccine. Notes on the study in general: Authors suggested few new T cells are recruited by each seasonal influenza vaccination.

The germline V gene encodes CDR1 SGDLS and CDR2 YYNGEE. The V gene lost 2 bases and the J gene lost 1 base, with 9 bases spanning the gap. The CDR3 consists of 14 residues. This clonotype was found a few times. Its antigen is not known. TCRdb reanalysed the RT-PCR reads using MiXCR and keeps one entry per CDR3 protein. Of hundreds of thousands of distinct CDR3 sequences in the sample, less than 8% were seen once. This sample comprised PBMCs from blood, obtained around 25 months after vaccination. The rearrangement joins TRBV9 to TRBJ2-5; D gene unclear. This clonotype was obtained from a man between 50 and 75 years old who received an inactivated influenza vaccine. CDR3 sequence: CASSVTGSQETQYF. The CDR3 DNA follows: TGTGCCAGCAGCGTCACCGGCAGCCAAGAGACCCAGTACTTC.